Following are 22 T cell receptor beta chains from one sample sequenced in a study of PD-1 blockade in mismatch repair-deficient tumors (dated by TCRdb to 2016 to 2017). Antigen specificity for these receptors is unknown. The meaning of the sample's time point label: roughly 11-day in vitro stimulation with candidate neoantigen peptide 4. Libraries were made using the immunoSEQ multiplex PCR assay. This is the immuneACCESS table as TCRdb keeps it, with only in-frame sequences that have V and J called. A part of the clones is gone; compared with another copy, unresolved V genes explain less than half, and the rest is unexplained. The sample table lists roughly 14,000 clones, approximately 81% of them with a count of one. The top ten clones comprise around 22% of the sample. The specimen was cells cultured in vitro, collected from a patient treated with pembrolizumab. The receptors derive from an adult with mismatch repair-deficient cancer.

J is TRBJ1-2 and V is TRBV5-1; 9 nucleotides agree with TRBD1. CDR3 length: 13 residues. With 3 bases clipped from V and 8 bases from J, the junction kept 5 bases outside the gene matches. Germline lookup yields CDR1 SGHRS and CDR2 YFSETQ. DNA of the CDR3: TGCGCCAGCAGCTCACAGGGGGCCTCAGGCTACACCTTC. It codes for CASSSQGASGYTF. Together with reference TRBV5-1 and TRBJ1-2, the CDR3 gives the full variable domain: KAGVTQTPRYLIKTRGQQVTLSCSPISGHRSVSWYQQTPGQGLQFLFEYFSETQRNKGNFPGRFSGRQFSNSRSEMNVSTLELGDSALYLCASSSQGASGYTFGSGTRLTVV.

V gene TRBV2 combines with J gene TRBJ1-2; 7 bases are a match to TRBD1. Germline trimming cut 6 bases from V and 8 bases from J; bases unmatched to any gene: 9. The germline V gene encodes CDR1 SNHLY and CDR2 FYNNEI. The CDR3 is made up of 13 amino acids. The CDR3 spells CASSTDRDRGYTF. In DNA, the CDR3 is TGTGCCAGCAGCACAGACAGGGATCGAGGCTACACCTTC.

The chain combines TRBV5-1 with TRBJ2-1; D not resolved. Germline V gives CDR1 SGHRS, CDR2 YFSETQ. V was trimmed by 4 bases and J by 0 bases, leaving 11 bases between them. CDR3 size: 15 residues. The CDR3 sequence: CASSETFSSYNEQFF. CDR3 nucleotides: TGCGCCAGCAGCGAGACTTTTAGCTCCTACAATGAGCAGTTCTTC.

The V gene is TRBV28, the J gene TRBJ1-2, with TRBD1 identical over 9 bases. The J segment lost 8 bases and the V segment lost 6 bases, leaving 4 bases of the junction unmatched. This CDR3 contains 12 residues. Germline CDR1 and CDR2: MDHEN and SYDVKM. The CDR3 nucleotides read TGTGCCAGCAGAAGACAGGGGGGCGGCTACACCTTC. This translates into CASRRQGGGYTF.

CDR3 sequence: CAWSVWGPHTDTQYF. The DNA for the CDR3 is TGTGCCTGGAGTGTTTGGGGGCCACACACAGATACGCAGTATTTT. This chain links TRBV30 with TRBJ2-3, with D perhaps TRBD1 (6 bases). Germline V gene lookup returns CDR1 GTSNPN and CDR2 SVGIG (reference sequence). With 0 bases removed from V and 2 bases from J, the gap between germline ends came to 12 bases. There are 15 residues in the CDR3.

In DNA form, the CDR3 reads TGTGCCAGCAGCCTGGGACAGGGCTGGAACACTGAAGCTTTCTTT. As protein: CASSLGQGWNTEAFF. The rearrangement joins TRBV6-5 to TRBJ1-1, with 9 bases matching TRBD1. The V gene's germline CDR1 is MNHEY and CDR2 SVGAGI. The CDR3 is 15 residues long. The V and J ends lost 6 bases and 1 base, in that order; junction bases with no gene match: 6.

The J gene is TRBJ2-3, the V gene TRBV27; D call uncertain. Trimming left V 6 bases short and J 0 bases short, with 13 bases between. The CDR3 is 15 residues long. Germline CDR1 and CDR2: MNHEY and SMNVEV (reference sequence). CDR3 DNA: TGTGCCAGCAGCCGAGACTCCTATAGCACAGATACGCAGTATTTT. This sequence encodes CASSRDSYSTDTQYF.

The rearrangement links TRBV29-1 to TRBJ2-6, with 8 bases aligning to TRBD2. Trimming took 3 bases from V and 2 from J; bases not matched to a gene: 12. The CDR3 loop spans 18 amino acids. Germline-derived CDR1 and CDR2 are SQVTM and ANQGSEA. CDR3 sequence reads: CSVEVPAGARPGANVLTF. CDR3 DNA sequence: TGCAGCGTTGAGGTCCCAGCGGGGGCCCGACCTGGGGCCAACGTCCTGACTTTC.

The chain employs TRBV20-1 and TRBJ2-3, with D unresolved. CDR1 and CDR2 (germline): DFQATT, SNEGSKA (reference sequence). V gave up 7 bases and J gave up 4 bases, with 9 bases separating them. The CDR3 consists of 11 residues. CDR3 loop: CSEGKADTQYF. CDR3 nucleotide sequence: TGCAGTGAAGGAAAGGCAGATACGCAGTATTTT.

V gene TRBV6-9 combines with J gene TRBJ2-1, with D tentatively TRBD2 (6 bases). With 5 bases removed from V and 5 bases from J, the gap between germline ends came to 10 bases. The CDR3 length is 13 residues. The germline V gene has CDR1 MNHGY and CDR2 SVAAGI. CDR3 residues: CASSLSGNNEQFF. CDR3 bases: TGTGCCAGCAGTCTTAGCGGAAACAATGAGCAGTTCTTC.

The chain has TRBV6-5 and TRBJ2-7, with D perhaps matching TRBD1 or TRBD2 (5 bases each). V lost 5 bases and J 9 bases, leaving 20 bases between the germline ends. CDR3 length equals 14 residues. From germline, CDR1 is MNHEY and CDR2 SVGAGI. The CDR3 is CASSRVQWGTGQYF. The CDR3 DNA is TGTGCCAGCAGTCGTGTACAGTGGGGGACGGGGCAGTACTTC.

The chain has TRBV6-6 and TRBJ2-7; the D gene is possibly TRBD1 (7 bases). Germline lookup yields CDR1 MNHNY and CDR2 SVGAGI (reference sequence). V lost 6 bases to trimming and J lost 1 base, with 13 bases between them. The CDR3 covers 14 residues. CDR3 residues: CASSQTGRSYEQYF. The CDR3 DNA sequence: TGTGCCAGCAGCCAGACAGGGAGGTCCTACGAGCAGTACTTC.

The chain is built from TRBV5-1 and TRBJ2-5; 8 bases are a match to TRBD2. Germline V gene sequence: CDR1 SGHRS, CDR2 YFSETQ. The CDR3 contains 14 residues. After removal of 2 bases from V and 7 bases from J, the junction contained 7 bases not matched to a gene. As DNA, the CDR3 is TGCGCCAGCAGCTTAATTAGCGGGATTGTGACCCAGTACTTC. Translation gives CASSLISGIVTQYF. The full variable domain, with the rest looked up from reference TRBV5-1 and TRBJ2-5, is KAGVTQTPRYLIKTRGQQVTLSCSPISGHRSVSWYQQTPGQGLQFLFEYFSETQRNKGNFPGRFSGRQFSNSRSEMNVSTLELGDSALYLCASSLISGIVTQYFGPGTRLLVL.

The table lists this clone with a few counts. The rearrangement links TRBV15 to TRBJ2-2; TRBD1 matches at 7 bases. Trimming at V came to 6 bases and at J to 6 bases, leaving 7 bases not matched to a gene. This CDR3 is 14 amino acids long. Per the germline V gene, CDR1 is LNHNV and CDR2 is YYDKDF (reference sequence). The CDR3 nucleotides are TGTGCCACCAGAACAGGGGACGTCGCCGGGGAGCTGTTTTTT. Its protein product is CATRTGDVAGELFF.

V is TRBV28 and J is TRBJ2-7; D is unresolved. CDR3 length equals 13 residues. The V and J ends lost 5 bases and 7 bases respectively, with 15 bases between them. CDR1 and CDR2 (germline): MDHEN, SYDVKM. In DNA, the CDR3 is TGTGCCAGCAGTACCCCGAATGAGGCTGAGCAGTACTTC. Translated: CASSTPNEAEQYF. The whole variable domain, remainder taken from reference TRBV28 and TRBJ2-7, is DVKVTQSSRYLVKRTGEKVFLECVQDMDHENMFWYRQDPGLGLRLIYFSYDVKMKEKGDIPEGYSVSREKKERFSLILESASTNQTSMYLCASSTPNEAEQYFGPGTRLTVT.

This chain uses TRBV5-1 with TRBJ2-3; a possible D gene is TRBD2 (6 bases). The germline V gene has CDR1 SGHRS and CDR2 YFSETQ. V gave up 2 bases and J gave up 3 bases, with 13 bases separating them. The CDR3 is 15 residues long. In DNA, the CDR3 is TGCGCCAGCAGCTTCTTACGCGGGATGACAGATACGCAGTATTTT. Translating gives CASSFLRGMTDTQYF.

The genes are TRBV15 and TRBJ2-3; perhaps TRBD2 as D (6 bases). V dropped 3 bases and J dropped 2 bases, with 18 bases sitting between them. Germline CDR1 is LNHNV and CDR2 is YYDKDF (reference sequence). This CDR3 has 17 residues. The CDR3 region is CATSSLGGKKDTDTQYF. DNA of the CDR3: TGTGCCACCAGCAGCCTTGGGGGGAAGAAAGACACAGATACGCAGTATTTT.

The V call is TRBV5-1, the J call TRBJ2-7; D gene uncertain. Trimming cost V 1 base and J 9 bases, with 17 bases left between them. The CDR3 covers 14 residues. Germline loops: CDR1 SGHRS, CDR2 YFSETQ. This chain's CDR3 is CASSLFATDERQYF. The CDR3, as DNA: TGCGCCAGCAGCTTGTTCGCGACGGACGAAAGGCAGTACTTC.

By share of the sample, this clone is large (0.1 to 1%). The V gene is TRBV5-4, the J gene TRBJ2-7; the D is unclear. The CDR3 has 15 amino acids. The ends were cut back, 2 bases at V and 2 bases at J, with 14 bases in the middle. Per germline, CDR1 SGHNT and CDR2 YYREEE (reference sequence). CDR3 region: CASSLWTDTPYEQYF. The CDR3 nucleotides read TGTGCCAGCAGCTTATGGACCGACACACCCTACGAGCAGTACTTC. The entire variable domain, with the rest obtained from reference TRBV5-4 and TRBJ2-7, is as follows: ETGVTQSPTHLIKTRGQQVTLRCSSQSGHNTVSWYQQALGQGPQFIFQYYREEENGRGNFPPRFSGLQFPNYSSELNVNALELDDSALYLCASSLWTDTPYEQYFGPGTRLTVT.

The chain joins TRBV27 to TRBJ2-2; D gene uncertain. The CDR3 contains 13 residues. Germline CDR1 reads MNHEY; CDR2 reads SMNVEV (reference sequence). Trimming cost V 3 bases and J 6 bases, with 8 bases left between them. For the CDR3, the DNA is TGTGCCAGCAGTTTCCATTATCCCGGGGAGCTGTTTTTT. It codes for CASSFHYPGELFF.

This sequence joins TRBV27 and TRBJ2-2; 8 bases align to TRBD1. Germline assignment: CDR1 MNHEY and CDR2 SMNVEV (reference sequence). CDR3 length: 15 residues. V was clipped by 5 bases and J by 3 bases; unmatched bases: 5. CDR3 sequence: CASSKGQGYTGELFF. CDR3 coding DNA: TGTGCCAGCAGTAAAGGACAGGGCTACACCGGGGAGCTGTTTTTT.

The CDR3 is CASSLETAGGGETQYF. CDR3 nucleotide sequence: TGCGCCAGCAGCTTGGAGACGGCCGGGGGTGGGGAGACCCAGTACTTC. The chain couples TRBV5-1 to TRBJ2-5; perhaps TRBD2 as D (6 bases). V was shortened by 0 bases and J by 5 bases, with 17 bases between the two germline ends. Per germline, CDR1 SGHRS and CDR2 YFSETQ. The length of the CDR3 is 16 residues. Complete variable domain (other parts from reference TRBV5-1 and TRBJ2-5): KAGVTQTPRYLIKTRGQQVTLSCSPISGHRSVSWYQQTPGQGLQFLFEYFSETQRNKGNFPGRFSGRQFSNSRSEMNVSTLELGDSALYLCASSLETAGGGETQYFGPGTRLLVL.